The 22 T cell receptor beta chains given below trace back to one sample, sequenced in a study of blood T cell repertoires in COVID-19. Using immunoSEQ multiplex PCR, the repertoire was profiled, and TCRdb retains in-frame clones only, with some absent. Found here are 100,000 to 150,000 clones, 87% of them singletons; the top ten hold under 30%. Sequences were obtained from peripheral blood. Every receptor here comes from a woman in her 70s with acute or convalescent COVID-19.

V and J are TRBV30 and TRBJ1-5; a possible D gene is TRBD1 (5 bases). CDR3 length: 13 amino acids. Germline V gene sequence: CDR1 GTSNPN, CDR2 SVGIG (reference sequence). CDR3 amino acids: CAMGGKSNQPQHF. As DNA, the CDR3 is TGTGCGATGGGGGGGAAGAGCAATCAGCCCCAGCATTTT.

The chain has TRBV28 and TRBJ1-5, with no clear D. Germline assignment: CDR1 MDHEN and CDR2 SYDVKM. This CDR3 is 15 amino acids long. The ends were cut back, 10 bases at V and 0 bases at J, with 16 bases in the middle. The CDR3 region is CATLGSSFSNQPQHF. The CDR3 coding sequence is TGTGCCACCCTCGGGAGTTCATTTAGCAATCAGCCCCAGCATTTT. The full variable domain, its missing parts supplied by reference TRBV28 and TRBJ1-5, is DVKVTQSSRYLVKRTGEKVFLECVQDMDHENMFWYRQDPGLGLRLIYFSYDVKMKEKGDIPEGYSVSREKKERFSLILESASTNQTSMYLCATLGSSFSNQPQHFGDGTRLSIL.

The rearrangement links TRBV7-9 to TRBJ1-2; D uncertain. The CDR3 length is 16 residues. The ends were cut back, 1 base at V and 2 bases at J, with 14 bases in the middle. Looked up from germline, CDR1 is SEHNR and CDR2 is FQNEAQ (reference sequence). The CDR3 DNA is TGTGCCAGCAGCTTAGGGAGCGGGTCTCAAAACTATGGCTACACCTTC. It specifies CASSLGSGSQNYGYTF.

The rearrangement joins TRBV30 to TRBJ1-2; TRBD1 matches at 7 bases. The CDR3 contains 16 residues. Per the germline V gene, CDR1 is GTSNPN and CDR2 is SVGIG (reference sequence). V trimming: 4 bases; J trimming: 5 bases; junction bases outside the gene matches: 16. The CDR3 loop reads CAWTPGQGGAEYGYTF. The DNA for the CDR3 is TGTGCCTGGACCCCGGGCCAGGGGGGTGCTGAGTATGGCTACACCTTC. Complete variable domain (other parts from reference TRBV30 and TRBJ1-2): SQTIHQWPATLVQPVGSPLSLECTVEGTSNPNLYWYRQAAGRGLQLLFYSVGIGQISSEVPQNLSASRPQDRQFILSSKKLLLSDSGFYLCAWTPGQGGAEYGYTFGSGTRLTVV.

This sequence joins TRBV11-2 and TRBJ1-3; no definite D call. The CDR3 loop spans 17 amino acids. V lost 0 bases, J lost 3 bases, and 15 bases lay in between. Germline CDR1 reads SGHAT; CDR2 reads FQNNGV. CDR3 region: CASSLEYGARGGNTIYF. In DNA form, the CDR3 reads TGTGCCAGCAGCTTAGAGTACGGCGCTCGGGGTGGAAACACCATATATTTT. The full variable domain, with the rest looked up from reference TRBV11-2 and TRBJ1-3, is EAGVAQSPRYKIIEKRQSVAFWCNPISGHATLYWYQQILGQGPKLLIQFQNNGVVDDSQLPKDRFSAERLKGVDSTLKIQPAKLEDSAVYLCASSLEYGARGGNTIYFGEGSWLTVV.

This rearrangement joins TRBV19 to TRBJ2-7, with a tentative D call TRBD2 (7 bases). CDR3 length: 13 residues. Per the germline V gene, CDR1 is LNHDA and CDR2 is SQIVND (reference sequence). V lost 5 bases to trimming and J lost 2 bases, with 10 bases between them. CDR3 residues: CASSEGGAYEQYF. The CDR3 DNA reads as TGTGCCAGTAGTGAGGGGGGGGCCTACGAGCAGTACTTC.

In nucleotides, the CDR3 is TGCGCCAGCAGCACGATGTATGGCGGGGTCTACGAGCAGTACTTC. Translation gives CASSTMYGGVYEQYF. This chain joins TRBV5-1 and TRBJ2-7; TRBD2 might be the D (6 bases). Looked up from germline, CDR1 is SGHRS and CDR2 is YFSETQ. Trimming took 4 bases from V and 3 from J, leaving 17 bases between them. This CDR3 has 15 amino acids.

V usage is TRBV4-1 and J usage is TRBJ2-2, with TRBD1 identical over 7 bases. The ends lost 1 base at V and 2 bases at J; junction bases unmatched: 1. The CDR3 length is 15 residues. Germline assignment: CDR1 MGHRA and CDR2 YSYEKL. CDR3 residues: CASSQGQGNTGELFF. The CDR3 nucleotides read TGCGCCAGCAGCCAAGGACAGGGAAACACCGGGGAGCTGTTTTTT.

The chain's CDR3 is CASNSQGVYGYTF. The CDR3 nucleotides read TGTGCCAGCAATTCCCAGGGGGTCTATGGCTACACCTTC. The V gene is TRBV2, the J gene TRBJ1-2; 7 bases are a match to TRBD1. The CDR3 contains 13 residues. The V gene's germline CDR1 is SNHLY and CDR2 FYNNEI. V lost 7 bases to trimming and J lost 4 bases; unmatched junction nucleotides: 6.

This rearrangement joins TRBV19 to TRBJ1-2; D gene ambiguous. The CDR3 is 14 residues long. V was clipped by 11 bases and J by 0 bases, with 16 bases between them. CDR1 and CDR2 from the germline V gene are LNHDA and SQIVND (reference sequence). This CDR3 reads CASTNTPANYGYTF. The CDR3 DNA is TGTGCCTCCACTAATACCCCAGCTAACTATGGCTACACCTTC.

This clone was seen just once. This rearrangement joins TRBV5-1 to TRBJ2-5, with TRBD2 identical over 11 bases. Trimming at V came to 0 bases and at J to 4 bases, leaving 8 bases not matched to a gene. The germline CDR1 and CDR2 sequences are SGHRS and YFSETQ. The CDR3 is made up of 17 amino acids. CDR3 sequence reads: CASSLGSGGAGIETQYF. Written as DNA, the CDR3 is TGCGCCAGCAGCTTGGGTAGCGGGGGGGCCGGTATAGAGACCCAGTACTTC.

This clone was counted a single time. The CDR3 here is CASLGGVNTEAFF. CDR3 in DNA: TGTGCCAGTTTGGGAGGGGTGAACACTGAAGCTTTCTTT. J is TRBJ1-1 and V is TRBV19; D may be TRBD1 (5 bases). The germline V and J ends were trimmed by 8 bases and 0 bases, with 10 bases remaining between them. Germline V gene sequence: CDR1 LNHDA, CDR2 SQIVND (reference sequence). CDR3 length equals 13 residues.

The chain's CDR3 is CATSRGGNEKLFF. Written as DNA, the CDR3 is TGTGCCACCAGTCGGGGGGGAAATGAAAAACTGTTTTTT. The chain combines TRBV24-1 with TRBJ1-4; possibly TRBD1 for D (5 bases). The length of the CDR3 is 13 residues. Trimming pared 6 bases from V and 5 bases from J, leaving 9 bases between. Germline CDR1 and CDR2: KGHDR and SFDVKD.

The chain employs TRBV7-9 and TRBJ1-6; D unclear. Looked up from germline, CDR1 is SEHNR and CDR2 is FQNEAQ (reference sequence). Deletions cut 1 base from V and 9 bases from J, with 7 bases between. The CDR3 is 13 residues long. The CDR3 DNA is TGTGCCAGCAGCTTAGACAATATTTCACCCCTCCACTTT. It translates to CASSLDNISPLHF.

The chain recombines TRBV11-2 with TRBJ2-7; 8 bases are a match to TRBD1. The CDR3 is made up of 14 amino acids. V shed 5 bases, J shed 2 bases, and the junction held 5 bases outside the gene matches. CDR1 SGHAT and CDR2 FQNNGV come from the germline V gene. The CDR3 DNA sequence: TGTGCCAGCAGCGTCCGGGACAGGCCCTACGAGCAGTACTTC. It encodes CASSVRDRPYEQYF.

The chain couples TRBV2 to TRBJ2-5, with 8 bases that match TRBD1. V trimming: 6 bases; J trimming: 5 bases; junction bases outside the gene matches: 8. The germline V gene has CDR1 SNHLY and CDR2 FYNNEI. CDR3 length: 14 residues. CDR3: CASSARTGTETQYF. CDR3 DNA sequence: TGTGCCAGCAGCGCCCGGACAGGGACGGAGACCCAGTACTTC.

The chain combines TRBV6-1 with TRBJ2-3; 9 positions agree with TRBD2. Germline V gene data show CDR1 as MNHNS and CDR2 as SASEGT. V lost 3 bases and J lost 2; bases outside the gene matches: 3. The CDR3 is made up of 15 amino acids. The CDR3 reads CASSDVAGVTDTQYF. The CDR3 DNA is TGTGCCAGCAGTGATGTAGCGGGGGTCACAGATACGCAGTATTTT.

This clone occurred a few times. Here the CDR3 reads CASTPSRDILPYTF. CDR3 nucleotides: TGTGCCAGCACCCCGTCCCGGGACATCCTCCCCTACACCTTC. The rearrangement links TRBV11-2 to TRBJ1-2; TRBD1 might be the D (6 bases). V lost 7 bases and J lost 10, with 22 bases in between. In germline, CDR1 is SGHAT, CDR2 FQNNGV. The CDR3 loop spans 14 amino acids.

This clone was recorded only once. The chain recombines TRBV5-1 with TRBJ2-3; TRBD2 matches 9 bases. In germline, CDR1 is SGHRS, CDR2 YFSETQ. The CDR3 sequence is 19 residues long. V shed 0 bases and J 0 bases; nucleotides not matched to a gene: 11. CDR3 in amino acids: CASSLAQLAGTSSTDTQYF. DNA for the CDR3: TGCGCCAGCAGCTTGGCTCAGCTAGCGGGGACTTCTAGCACAGATACGCAGTATTTT.

The chain uses TRBV18 and TRBJ1-5; 8 positions match TRBD1. The CDR3 covers 14 residues. The ends lost 3 bases at V and 2 bases at J; junction bases unmatched: 0. The germline V gene has CDR1 KGHSH and CDR2 LQKENI. The CDR3 reads CASSPTGGNQPQHF. CDR3 in DNA: TGTGCCAGCTCACCGACAGGGGGCAATCAGCCCCAGCATTTT.

This clone was observed a single time. The J gene is TRBJ1-2, the V gene TRBV28; D not resolved. Germline loops: CDR1 MDHEN, CDR2 SYDVKM. This CDR3 has 14 residues. The V gene lost 3 bases and the J gene lost 8 bases, with 16 bases spanning the gap. CDR3 DNA sequence: TGTGCCAGCAGTTTCCCCGACCGGGGTAAAGGCTACACCTTC. It yields the protein CASSFPDRGKGYTF.

The chain links TRBV20-1 to TRBJ2-5, with TRBD2 matching 10 bases. Per the germline V gene, CDR1 is DFQATT and CDR2 is SNEGSKA (reference sequence). Trimming took 3 bases from V and 5 from J; bases not matched to a gene: 6. The CDR3 loop spans 14 amino acids. CDR3 bases: TGCAGTGCTAGTCCAGCGGGGGGGCGGGAGACCCAGTACTTC. Protein sequence: CSASPAGGRETQYF.